This T cell receptor (beta chain) comes out of a study of regulatory T cells in long-lasting Graves disease. Study-wide points: Favored gene segments in persistent disease were TRBV28, TRBJ1-2 and TRBJ2-5.

As to this clonotype: Antigen specificity is unknown.

With iRepertoire HTBI primers and Arm-PCR of CDR3 regions, TCR beta libraries were built. One entry per CDR3 protein, called by TCRdb with MiXCR from the multiplex PCR reads. The data show more than 300,000 distinct CDR3 sequences, with approximately 23% seen just once and less than 30% held by the top ten. Time point meaning: persistent/refractory GD, antithyroid drugs over 5 years with positive TRAb. From PBMCs, RNA was extracted and then used to make the TCR library. It was an endocrinology department in Xi'an, China, that provided the patients. CDR1 is MNHNS, CDR2 SASEGT, per germline. This CDR3 comprises 14 residues. Trimming shortened V by 4 bases and J by 0 bases, and 7 bases separated the two germline ends.

The chain uses TRBV6-1 and TRBJ1-3; D remains ambiguous. The specimen was peripheral blood mononuclear cells (PBMCs), collected when the disease was refractory, from a patient treated with antithyroid drugs. The TCR sequence derives from a woman in her 40s with Graves disease. CDR3 sequence: CASSVWFSGNTIYF. The CDR3 nucleotides read TGTGCCAGCAGTGTTTGGTTCTCTGGAAACACCATATATTTT.